The table lists the clone carrying this TCR beta chain with a few counts. CDR1 SNHLY and CDR2 FYNNEI come from the germline V gene. V lost 5 bases and J lost 1; bases outside the gene matches: 4. This CDR3 spans 14 amino acids. The data belong to a study of cytomegalovirus exposure and HLA in healthy donors. The primer mix had 60 Vbeta and 13 Jbeta primers. Using immunoSEQ multiplex PCR, the repertoire was profiled, and TCRdb retains in-frame clones only, with some absent. The table records some 190,000 clones, under 9.5% of them present only once. The receptor was derived from a woman in her thirties in good health and CMV-seropositive. Sequences were obtained from PBMCs. The chain has TRBV2 and TRBJ2-5, with 7 bases fitting TRBD1. The CDR3: CASSRTGSQETQYF. The CDR3 bases are TGTGCCAGCAGTCGGACAGGATCCCAAGAGACCCAGTACTTC.